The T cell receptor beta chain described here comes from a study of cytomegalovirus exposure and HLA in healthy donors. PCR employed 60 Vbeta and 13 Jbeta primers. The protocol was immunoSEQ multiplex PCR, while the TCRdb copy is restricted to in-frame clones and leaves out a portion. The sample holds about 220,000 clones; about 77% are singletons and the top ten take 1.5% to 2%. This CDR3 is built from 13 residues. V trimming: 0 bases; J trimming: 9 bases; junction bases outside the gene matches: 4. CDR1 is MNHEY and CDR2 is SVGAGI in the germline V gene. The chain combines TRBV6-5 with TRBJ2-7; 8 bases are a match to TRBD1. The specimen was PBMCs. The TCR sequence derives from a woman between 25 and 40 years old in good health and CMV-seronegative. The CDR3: CASSYSGTGGQYF. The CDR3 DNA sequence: TGTGCCAGCAGTTACTCCGGGACAGGAGGGCAGTACTTC.